Listed here are 5 T cell receptor beta chains from one sample, sequenced in a study of blood T cell repertoires in COVID-19. Data came from immunoSEQ multiplex PCR; TCRdb stores just in-frame clones and leaves some out. The top ten hold about an eighth of the sample, which has about 100,000 clones, around 85% seen once. The sequencing sample was made of peripheral blood. The receptors derive from a man aged 45-65 years with active or convalescent COVID-19.

This chain links TRBV24-1 with TRBJ2-3; possible D gene TRBD2, 5 bases. The germline V and J ends were trimmed by 7 bases and 3 bases, with 10 bases remaining between them. The length of the CDR3 is 13 residues. Germline V gene data show CDR1 as KGHDR and CDR2 as SFDVKD. The DNA of the CDR3 is TGTGCCACCAGCCCACCGGGGACAGATACGCAGTATTTT. It codes for CATSPPGTDTQYF.

This chain links TRBV24-1 with TRBJ1-2; a possible D gene is TRBD1 (5 bases). V lost 5 bases to trimming and J lost 7 bases, with 13 bases between them. CDR1 is KGHDR and CDR2 is SFDVKD in the germline V gene. This CDR3 has 13 amino acids. For the CDR3, the DNA is TGTGCCACCAGTGGAACGGGGGAGGGTGGCTACACCTTC. This sequence encodes CATSGTGEGGYTF.

This chain joins TRBV10-2 and TRBJ2-3; TRBD2 agrees at 10 bases. The germline V gene encodes CDR1 WSHSY and CDR2 SAAADI. J was trimmed by 6 bases and V by 6 bases; bases with no gene match: 12. The CDR3 runs 16 residues. The CDR3 DNA sequence: TGCGCCAGCAGCCCTTATAGACTAGCGGGTACCGATACGCAGTATTTT. Translated: CASSPYRLAGTDTQYF.

The chain recombines TRBV5-1 with TRBJ1-6; D uncertain. V shed 0 bases and J shed 6 bases, with 10 bases lying between them. CDR1 and CDR2 (germline): SGHRS, YFSETQ. The CDR3 covers 15 residues. The CDR3 reads CASSLAPEGNSPLHF. CDR3 in DNA: TGCGCCAGCAGCTTGGCTCCGGAGGGTAATTCACCCCTCCACTTT.

V is TRBV7-9 and J is TRBJ2-5; 9 nucleotides align to TRBD1. The CDR3 runs to 14 residues. J was trimmed by 7 bases and V by 6 bases; bases with no gene match: 9. CDR1 SEHNR and CDR2 FQNEAQ come from the germline V gene (reference sequence). The CDR3 DNA is TGTGCCAGCAGTCCCGGGACAGGGCATGCGACCCAGTACTTC. Translated: CASSPGTGHATQYF.